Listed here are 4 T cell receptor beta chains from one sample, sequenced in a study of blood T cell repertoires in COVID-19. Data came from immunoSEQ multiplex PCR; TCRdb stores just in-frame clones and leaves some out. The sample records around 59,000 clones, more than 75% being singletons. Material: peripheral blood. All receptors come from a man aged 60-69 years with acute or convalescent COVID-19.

CDR3 amino acids: CASSLEGSGNTIYF. The CDR3 coding sequence is TGTGCCAGCAGCTTGGAGGGATCTGGAAACACCATATATTTT. This chain connects TRBV11-3 to TRBJ1-3, with D unclear. The V end was cut by 3 bases, the J end by 1 base, with 7 bases between. Germline V gene sequence: CDR1 SGHNT, CDR2 YENEEA. The CDR3 runs 14 residues.

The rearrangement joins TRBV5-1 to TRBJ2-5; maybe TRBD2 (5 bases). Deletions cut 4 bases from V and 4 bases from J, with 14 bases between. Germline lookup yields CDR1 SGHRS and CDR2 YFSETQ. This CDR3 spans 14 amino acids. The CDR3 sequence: CASSPGSLGETQYF. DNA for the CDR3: TGCGCCAGCAGCCCGGGATCCCTGGGAGAGACCCAGTACTTC. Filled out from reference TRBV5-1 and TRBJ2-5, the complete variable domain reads KAGVTQTPRYLIKTRGQQVTLSCSPISGHRSVSWYQQTPGQGLQFLFEYFSETQRNKGNFPGRFSGRQFSNSRSEMNVSTLELGDSALYLCASSPGSLGETQYFGPGTRLLVL.

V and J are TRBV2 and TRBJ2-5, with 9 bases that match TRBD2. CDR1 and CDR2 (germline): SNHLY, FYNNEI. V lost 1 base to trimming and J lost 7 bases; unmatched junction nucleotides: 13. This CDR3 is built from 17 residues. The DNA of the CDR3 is TGTGCCAGCAGTGAAGAACAGGCTAGCGGGGCGGGTGGGACCCAGTACTTC. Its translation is CASSEEQASGAGGTQYF. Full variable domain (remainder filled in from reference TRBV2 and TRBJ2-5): EPEVTQTPSHQVTQMGQEVILRCVPISNHLYFYWYRQILGQKVEFLVSFYNNEISEKSEIFDDQFSVERPDGSNFTLKIRSTKLEDSAMYFCASSEEQASGAGGTQYFGPGTRLLVL.

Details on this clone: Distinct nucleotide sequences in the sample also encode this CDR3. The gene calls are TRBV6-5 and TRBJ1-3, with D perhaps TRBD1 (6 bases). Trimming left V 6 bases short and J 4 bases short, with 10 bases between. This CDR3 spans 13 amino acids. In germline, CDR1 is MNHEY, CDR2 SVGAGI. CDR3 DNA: TGTGCCAGCAGGCAAGGGGGAGGAAACACCATATATTTT. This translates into CASRQGGGNTIYF.